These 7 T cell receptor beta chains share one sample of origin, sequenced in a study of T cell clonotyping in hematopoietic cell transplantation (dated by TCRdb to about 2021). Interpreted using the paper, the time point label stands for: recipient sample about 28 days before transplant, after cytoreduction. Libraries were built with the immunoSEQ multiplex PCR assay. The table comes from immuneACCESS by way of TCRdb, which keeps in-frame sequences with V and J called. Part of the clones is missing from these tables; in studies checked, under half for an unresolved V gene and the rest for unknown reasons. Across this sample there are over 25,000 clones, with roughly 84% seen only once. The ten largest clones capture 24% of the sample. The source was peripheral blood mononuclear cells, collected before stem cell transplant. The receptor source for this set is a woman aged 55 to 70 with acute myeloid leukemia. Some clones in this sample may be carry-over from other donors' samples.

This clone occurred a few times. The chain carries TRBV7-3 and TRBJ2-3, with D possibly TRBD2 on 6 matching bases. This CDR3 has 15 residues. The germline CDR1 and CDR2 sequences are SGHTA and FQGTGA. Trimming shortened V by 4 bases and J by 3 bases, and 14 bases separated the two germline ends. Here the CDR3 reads CASSSARGVTDTQYF. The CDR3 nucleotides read TGTGCCAGCAGCTCCGCTCGCGGGGTTACAGATACGCAGTATTTT.

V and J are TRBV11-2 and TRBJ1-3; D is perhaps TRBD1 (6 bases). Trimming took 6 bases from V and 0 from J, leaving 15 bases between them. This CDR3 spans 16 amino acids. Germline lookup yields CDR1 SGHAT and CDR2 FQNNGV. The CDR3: CASSHRGGSSGNTIYF. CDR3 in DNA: TGTGCCAGCAGTCACCGAGGGGGGAGCTCTGGAAACACCATATATTTT.

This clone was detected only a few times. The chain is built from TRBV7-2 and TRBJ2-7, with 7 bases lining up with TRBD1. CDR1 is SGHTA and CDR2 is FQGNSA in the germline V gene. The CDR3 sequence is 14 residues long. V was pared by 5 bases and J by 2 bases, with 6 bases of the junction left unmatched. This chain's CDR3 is CASSPTGAAYEQYF. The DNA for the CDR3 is TGTGCCAGCAGCCCAACAGGGGCCGCCTACGAGCAGTACTTC. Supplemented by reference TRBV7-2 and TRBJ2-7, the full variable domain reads GAGVSQSPSNKVTEKGKDVELRCDPISGHTALYWYRQSLGQGLEFLIYFQGNSAPDKSGLPSDRFSAERTGGSVSTLTIQRTQQEDSAVYLCASSPTGAAYEQYFGPGTRLTVT.

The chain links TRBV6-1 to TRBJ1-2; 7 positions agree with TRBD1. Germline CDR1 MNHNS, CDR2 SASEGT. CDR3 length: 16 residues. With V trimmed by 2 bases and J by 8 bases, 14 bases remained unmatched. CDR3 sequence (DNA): TGTGCCAGCAGTGAACTTATCTCGCTGACAGGGAAAGGCTACACCTTC. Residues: CASSELISLTGKGYTF.

The CDR3 protein is CASSLQGPGNTIYF. For the CDR3, the DNA is TGTGCCAGCAGCTTGCAGGGGCCTGGAAACACCATATATTTT. The J gene is TRBJ1-3, the V gene TRBV7-2; the D gene is possibly TRBD1 (6 bases). The ends were cut back, 3 bases at V and 2 bases at J, with 8 bases in the middle. The CDR3 runs to 14 residues. Germline CDR1 reads SGHTA; CDR2 reads FQGNSA.

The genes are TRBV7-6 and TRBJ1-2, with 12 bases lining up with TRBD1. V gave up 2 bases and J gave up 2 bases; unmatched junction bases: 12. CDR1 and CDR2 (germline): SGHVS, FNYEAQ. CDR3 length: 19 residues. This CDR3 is CASSLFPPGQGAPNYGYTF. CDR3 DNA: TGTGCCAGCAGCTTATTTCCTCCGGGACAGGGGGCCCCGAACTATGGCTACACCTTC.

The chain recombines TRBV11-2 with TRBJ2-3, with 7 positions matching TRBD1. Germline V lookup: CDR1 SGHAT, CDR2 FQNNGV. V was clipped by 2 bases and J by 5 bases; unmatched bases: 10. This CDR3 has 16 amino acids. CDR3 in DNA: TGTGCCAGCAGCTTAACGCGGGCAGGGGGTGAAGATACGCAGTATTTT. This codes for CASSLTRAGGEDTQYF.